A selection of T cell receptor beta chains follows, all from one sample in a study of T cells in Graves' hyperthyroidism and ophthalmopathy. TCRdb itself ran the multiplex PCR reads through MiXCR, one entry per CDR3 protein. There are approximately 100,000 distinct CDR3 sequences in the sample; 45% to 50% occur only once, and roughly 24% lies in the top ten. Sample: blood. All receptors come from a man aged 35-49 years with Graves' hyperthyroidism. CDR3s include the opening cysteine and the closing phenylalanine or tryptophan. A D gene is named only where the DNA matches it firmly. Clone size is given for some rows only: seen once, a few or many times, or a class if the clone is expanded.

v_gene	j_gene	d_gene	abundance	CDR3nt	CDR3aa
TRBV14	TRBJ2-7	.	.	TGTGCCAGCAGCAAGTACGAGCAGTACTTC	CASSKYEQYF
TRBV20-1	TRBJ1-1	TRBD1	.	TGCAGTGCTAGAGATCAGGGACAGGGGGCCTTTGAAGCTTTCTTT	CSARDQGQGAFEAFF
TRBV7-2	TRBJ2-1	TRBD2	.	TGTGCCAGCAGCCTACCGACTAGCGGTAACTACAATGAGCAGTTCTTC	CASSLPTSGNYNEQFF
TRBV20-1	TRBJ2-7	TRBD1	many	TGCAGTGCTGGGGACAGGACGACCTACGAGCAGTACTTC	CSAGDRTTYEQYF
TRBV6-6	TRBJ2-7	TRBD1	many	TGTGCCAGCAGGCTGGGACAGGGGGCCTACGAGCAGTACTTC	CASRLGQGAYEQYF
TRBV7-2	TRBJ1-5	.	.	TGTGCCAGCAGCCCGCTCGGGGGCAAACGGAATGAGCATTTT	CASSPLGGKRNEHF
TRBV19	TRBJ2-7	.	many	TGTGCCAGTAGTAACTCCTACGAGCAGTACTTC	CASSNSYEQYF
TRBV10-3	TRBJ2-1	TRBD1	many	TGTGCCATCAGCGGGACAGGGGCCGATAATGAGCAGTTCTTC	CAISGTGADNEQFF
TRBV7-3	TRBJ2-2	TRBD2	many	TGTGCCAGCAGCTTATGGGGGGGTGGAACCGGGGAGCTGTTTTTT	CASSLWGGGTGELFF
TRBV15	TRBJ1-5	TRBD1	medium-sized	TGTGCCACCAGCGATTGGACAGGGGATCAGCCCCAGCATTTT	CATSDWTGDQPQHF
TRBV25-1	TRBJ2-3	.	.	TGTGCCAGCAGTTATTCTCGGGGTAGCACAGATACGCAGTATTTT	CASSYSRGSTDTQYF
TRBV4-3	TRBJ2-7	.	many	TGCGCCAGCAGCCAAGGAGGAGGCCAGGGGCACGAGCAGTACTTC	CASSQGGGQGHEQYF
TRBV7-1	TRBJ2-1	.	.	TGTGCCAGCAGTGAACCCCGGGAAAGCTACAATGAGCAGTTCTTC	CASSEPRESYNEQFF
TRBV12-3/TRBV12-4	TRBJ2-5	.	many	TGTGCCAGCAGTCCTTCCCCGGCGCTAAGCGAAGAGACCCAGTACTTC	CASSPSPALSEETQYF
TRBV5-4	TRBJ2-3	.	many	TGTGCCAGCAGCTCTAAGGGACTGAGCACAGATACGCAGTATTTT	CASSSKGLSTDTQYF
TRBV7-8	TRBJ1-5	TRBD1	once	TGTGCCAGCAGCCACGGACAGGGGGCAAATCAGCCCCAGCATTTT	CASSHGQGANQPQHF
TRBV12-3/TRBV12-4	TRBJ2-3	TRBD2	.	TGTGCCAGCAGCTGGACTAGCGGGGGGCTGGATACGCAGTGTTTT	CASSWTSGGLDTQCF
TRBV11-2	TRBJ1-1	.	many	TGTGCCAGCAGCTTAGTGGGAGGCACTGAAGCTTTCTTT	CASSLVGGTEAFF
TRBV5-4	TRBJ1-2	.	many	TGTGCCAGCAGCACTAAACAGGGAGGGAGGAATGGCTACACCTTC	CASSTKQGGRNGYTF
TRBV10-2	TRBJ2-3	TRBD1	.	TGCGCCAGCAGTGAGGGACAGGGGGCGGACACAGATACGCAGTATTTT	CASSEGQGADTDTQYF
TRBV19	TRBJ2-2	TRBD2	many	TGTGCCAGTAGCTTCGGCGGGGGTAACACCGGGGAGCTGTTTTTT	CASSFGGGNTGELFF
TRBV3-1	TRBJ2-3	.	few	TGTGCCAGCAGCCAAGAGGGACATAGCACAGATACGCAGTATTTT	CASSQEGHSTDTQYF
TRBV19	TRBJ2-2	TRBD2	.	TGTGCCAGTGCCGGGACTATCAACACCGGGGAGCTGTTTTTT	CASAGTINTGELFF
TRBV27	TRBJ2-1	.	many	TGTGCCAGCAGTCTAGGGGGGCCTACCTACAATGAGCAGTTCTTC	CASSLGGPTYNEQFF
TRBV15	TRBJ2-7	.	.	TGTGCCACCAGCAGTTCTGACAGCTACTCCTACGAGCAGTACTTC	CATSSSDSYSYEQYF
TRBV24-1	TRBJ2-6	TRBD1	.	TGTGCCACCAGTGGTTCCGGGACAGGGGGATCTGGGGCCAACGTCCTGACTTTC	CATSGSGTGGSGANVLTF
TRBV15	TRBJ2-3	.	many	TGTGCCACCAGAGGGCCACGGAGCACAGATACGCAGTATTTT	CATRGPRSTDTQYF